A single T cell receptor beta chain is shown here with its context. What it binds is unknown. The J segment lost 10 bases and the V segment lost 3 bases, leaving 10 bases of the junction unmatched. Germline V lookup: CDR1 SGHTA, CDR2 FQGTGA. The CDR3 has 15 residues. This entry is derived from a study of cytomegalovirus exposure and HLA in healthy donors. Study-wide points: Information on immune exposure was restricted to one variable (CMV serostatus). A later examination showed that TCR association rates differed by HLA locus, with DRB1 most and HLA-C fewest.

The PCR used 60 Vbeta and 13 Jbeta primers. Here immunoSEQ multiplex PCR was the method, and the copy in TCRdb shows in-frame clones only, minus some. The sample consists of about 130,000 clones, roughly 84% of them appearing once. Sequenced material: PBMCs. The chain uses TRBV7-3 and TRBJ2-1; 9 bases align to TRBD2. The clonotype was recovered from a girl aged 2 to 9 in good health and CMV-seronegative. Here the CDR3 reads CASSFSGGIIDEQFF. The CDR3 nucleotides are TGTGCCAGCAGCTTTAGCGGGGGCATAATCGACGAGCAGTTCTTC. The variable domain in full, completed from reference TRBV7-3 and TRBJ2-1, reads GAGVSQTPSNKVTEKGKYVELRCDPISGHTALYWYRQSLGQGPEFLIYFQGTGAADDSGLPNDRFFAVRPEGSVSTLKIQRTERGDSAVYLCASSFSGGIIDEQFFGPGTRLTVL.